A selection of T cell receptor beta chains follows, all from one sample in a study of OX40 agonist ivuxolimab in advanced cancers. The data were produced by immunoSEQ multiplex PCR, yet TCRdb's version contains in-frame clones alone and is incomplete. The data show 71,000 or so clones, with 80% seen just once and less than 9.5% held by the top ten. This specimen consisted of CD4+ or CD8+ T cells sorted from blood, obtained in a trial of the OX40 agonist ivuxolimab. The receptors were gathered from an adult with an advanced solid tumor such as melanoma, head and neck, liver or kidney cancer. The CDR3 runs from the conserved cysteine through the conserved F or W. Fields, in order: V gene, CDR3 length, J gene, clone size, D gene, CDR3 DNA, CDR3 protein. D genes are given only for firm matches. Size values are once, few and many counts, or a class for expanded clones, and some rows have none.

TRBV5-1	14	TRBJ1-1	.	.	TGCGCCAGCAGCTTGATTTTGTATGACACTGAAGCTTTCTTT	CASSLILYDTEAFF
TRBV28	14	TRBJ2-4	.	.	TGTGCCAGCAGGGGTAGCGGCGCCAAAAACATTCAGTACTTC	CASRGSGAKNIQYF
TRBV5-1	15	TRBJ1-2	.	.	TGCGCCAGCAGCTTGGAATTGGCAGGGAACTATGGCTACACCTTC	CASSLELAGNYGYTF
TRBV15	15	TRBJ2-2	.	.	TGTGCCACCAGCAGAGGACCAGGGGCCGACGGGGAGCTGTTTTTT	CATSRGPGADGELFF
TRBV27	12	TRBJ2-6	.	.	TGTGCCAGCAGCCCTGGGGCCAACGTCCTGACTTTC	CASSPGANVLTF
TRBV21-1	15	TRBJ2-1	.	.	TGTGCCAGCAGCAGAACTGACAGGCGCTACAATGAGCAGTTCTTC	CASSRTDRRYNEQFF
TRBV6-1	14	TRBJ1-1	.	.	TGTGCCAGCAGTGTCCCCGGGTATGGGACTGAAGCTTTCTTT	CASSVPGYGTEAFF
TRBV6-5	15	TRBJ1-1	once	.	TGTGCCAGCAGTTGGCAGGGAAGCGTGAACACTGAAGCTTTCTTT	CASSWQGSVNTEAFF
TRBV5-1	14	TRBJ1-4	once	TRBD1	TGCGCCAGCAGCCCAGGGGGCCTTTATGAAAAACTGTTTTTT	CASSPGGLYEKLFF
TRBV6-4	15	TRBJ2-1	.	TRBD2	TGTGCCAGCGGGGGGGCGGGAGGCTCCTACAATGAGCAGTTCTTC	CASGGAGGSYNEQFF
TRBV13	16	TRBJ2-4	.	TRBD2	TGTGCCAGCAGCTTAGTGAACGGGGGGGTCAAAAACATTCAGTACTTC	CASSLVNGGVKNIQYF
TRBV18	14	TRBJ1-1	.	TRBD1	TGTGCCAGCTCACCCAGACAGGGGGACACTGAAGCTTTCTTT	CASSPRQGDTEAFF
TRBV5-6	15	TRBJ2-6	.	.	TGTGCCAGCAGCACGTACGGCTCTGGGGCCAACGTCCTGACTTTC	CASSTYGSGANVLTF
TRBV5-4	15	TRBJ2-1	.	TRBD1	TGTGCCAGCAGCAACCCCGGACAGGGCAACAATGAGCAGTTCTTC	CASSNPGQGNNEQFF
TRBV7-8	14	TRBJ1-3	.	TRBD1	TGTGCCAGCAGCGTCAGGGGGATTGGAAACACCATATATTTT	CASSVRGIGNTIYF
TRBV28	16	TRBJ1-5	.	TRBD1	TGTGCCAGCAGTTTATGGGGGACAGGGTCGGATCAGCCCCAGCATTTT	CASSLWGTGSDQPQHF
TRBV9	11	TRBJ1-1	.	.	TGTGCCAGCAGCGTAGAGACTGAAGCTTTCTTT	CASSVETEAFF
TRBV5-1	17	TRBJ2-2	.	.	TGCGCCAGCAGCTCGCCCATTGGGGTAGGATATACCGGGGAGCTGTTTTTT	CASSSPIGVGYTGELFF
TRBV5-4	13	TRBJ2-5	.	TRBD1	TGTGCCAGCAGCTGGGACAGGGAAGAGACCCAGTACTTC	CASSWDREETQYF
TRBV30	16	TRBJ2-1	.	TRBD2	TGTGCCTGGAGTGTACGGGGCGGGAGCTCCTACAATGAGCAGTTCTTC	CAWSVRGGSSYNEQFF
TRBV5-1	18	TRBJ1-5	.	.	TGCGCCAGCAGCTTGGCCCCGGGCAGCACCAATAGCAATCAGCCCCAGCATTTT	CASSLAPGSTNSNQPQHF
TRBV27	19	TRBJ2-7	.	.	TGTGCCAGCAGTTACCGGATGCTCCTGGGTGGGGTAAGCTCCTACGAGCAGTACTTC	CASSYRMLLGGVSSYEQYF
TRBV4-3	14	TRBJ2-7	.	.	TGCGCCAGCAGTTGGGAGACAGGTGCCTACGAGCAGTACTTC	CASSWETGAYEQYF
TRBV2	12	TRBJ1-1	.	.	TGTGCCAGCAGTGAGCGGTATACTGAAGCTTTCTTT	CASSERYTEAFF
TRBV4-2	17	TRBJ2-4	once	TRBD2	TGTGCCAGCAGCCAAGAACGGGCGGGAGGGCCCAAAAACATTCAGTACTTC	CASSQERAGGPKNIQYF
TRBV6-6	14	TRBJ1-2	few	TRBD1	TGTGCCAGCAGTTATACAGGGGGTAACTATGGCTACACCTTC	CASSYTGGNYGYTF
TRBV18	13	TRBJ1-2	.	.	TGTGCCAGCTTACCACCGGGGGGGAACGGCTACACCTTC	CASLPPGGNGYTF
TRBV28	12	TRBJ2-7	.	.	TGTGCCAGCAGTTTATCTCTCTACGAGCAGTACTTC	CASSLSLYEQYF
TRBV4-2	19	TRBJ2-1	.	TRBD2	TGTGCCAGCAAACCCCGGACTAGCGGGGCGGGAGGCTGGCGCAATGAGCAGTTCTTC	CASKPRTSGAGGWRNEQFF
TRBV19	15	TRBJ2-5	.	.	TGTGCCAGTAGACCCCAGGGCAGGGTCCAAGAGACCCAGTACTTC	CASRPQGRVQETQYF
TRBV7-8	15	TRBJ1-6	.	.	TGTGCCAGCAGGACGGCTACAGGGTATTACTCACCCCTCCACTTT	CASRTATGYYSPLHF
TRBV6-6	15	TRBJ1-1	.	.	TGTGCCAGCAGTTACCTAGGGCAGTTGAACACTGAAGCTTTCTTT	CASSYLGQLNTEAFF
TRBV6-5	12	TRBJ2-1	.	TRBD1	TGTGCCACAGGGGGCGGCTACAATGAGCAGTTCTTC	CATGGGYNEQFF
TRBV27	12	TRBJ2-5	.	TRBD2	TGTGCCAGTAGCGGGAGTTCGGAGACCCAGTACTTC	CASSGSSETQYF
TRBV5-1	14	TRBJ2-5	.	.	TGCGCCAGCAGCGACGGACAGAACGCGGAGACCCAGTACTTC	CASSDGQNAETQYF
TRBV18	14	TRBJ2-6	.	.	TGTGCCAGCTCACCACCGAGCAGGGCGGGCGTCCTGACTTTC	CASSPPSRAGVLTF
TRBV5-4	15	TRBJ2-2	.	.	TGTGCCAGCAGCTTGGGAGGTTTAGACACCGGGGAGCTGTTTTTT	CASSLGGLDTGELFF
TRBV29-1	14	TRBJ2-4	.	TRBD1	TGCAGCGTTAGGGACAGTCTAGCCAAAAACATTCAGTACTTC	CSVRDSLAKNIQYF
TRBV6-6	16	TRBJ2-3	.	.	TGTGCCAGCAGCCGTCCGACAGGTACTAGCACAGATACGCAGTATTTT	CASSRPTGTSTDTQYF
TRBV5-4	14	TRBJ2-5	.	TRBD2	TGTGCCAGCAGCTCTCTAGCGGGAGCGGGGGAGCAGTACTTC	CASSSLAGAGEQYF
TRBV11-2	9	TRBJ1-1	.	.	TGTGCCAGCGCTCTGGGAGCTTTCTTT	CASALGAFF
TRBV19	12	TRBJ2-7	.	.	TGTGCCAGTAGTAGGGGGTATGGCGAGCAGTACTTC	CASSRGYGEQYF
TRBV7-6	15	TRBJ2-2	once	TRBD1	TGTGCCAGCAGCTTACGGGACAGGGACACCGGGGAGCTGTTTTTT	CASSLRDRDTGELFF
TRBV2	16	TRBJ2-2	.	.	TGTGCCAGCAGTGCCAATGGCTATCCGAACACCGGGGAGCTGTTTTTT	CASSANGYPNTGELFF
TRBV5-1	17	TRBJ2-3	.	.	TGCGCCAGCAGCGGGGGGCCGGTAGCGGCGGGCACAGATACGCAGTATTTT	CASSGGPVAAGTDTQYF
TRBV9	14	TRBJ2-7	few	.	TGTGCCAGCAGCGTTGACGGACTCACCTACGAGCAGTACTTC	CASSVDGLTYEQYF
TRBV27	15	TRBJ2-1	.	.	TGTGCCAGCAGTTTATCCGGGGACACTTACAATGAGCAGTTCTTC	CASSLSGDTYNEQFF
TRBV29-1	12	TRBJ2-7	.	TRBD1	TGCAGCGCCCACAGGGGTGCCTACGAGCAGTACTTC	CSAHRGAYEQYF
TRBV19	13	TRBJ2-3	few	.	TGTGCCAGTAGTATAGATGCCGCCACAACGCAGTATTTT	CASSIDAATTQYF
TRBV19	15	TRBJ2-3	once	.	TGTGCCAGTAGTATAGGGAAGGGGCTTACAGATACGCAGTATTTT	CASSIGKGLTDTQYF
TRBV6-1	16	TRBJ2-1	.	TRBD1	TGTGCCAGCAGTGGCCAACAGGGGGTATCCTACAATGAGCAGTTCTTC	CASSGQQGVSYNEQFF
TRBV29-1	12	TRBJ1-1	.	.	TGCAGCGTTCTCCAGACGAACACTGAAGCTTTCTTT	CSVLQTNTEAFF
TRBV28	16	TRBJ1-3	.	TRBD1	TGTGCCAGCAGTTTACCGGGACAGGGGGCTGGAAACACCATATATTTT	CASSLPGQGAGNTIYF
TRBV29-1	13	TRBJ2-7	few	.	TGCAGCGTTATCCGGGACGGACACTACGAGCAGTACTTC	CSVIRDGHYEQYF